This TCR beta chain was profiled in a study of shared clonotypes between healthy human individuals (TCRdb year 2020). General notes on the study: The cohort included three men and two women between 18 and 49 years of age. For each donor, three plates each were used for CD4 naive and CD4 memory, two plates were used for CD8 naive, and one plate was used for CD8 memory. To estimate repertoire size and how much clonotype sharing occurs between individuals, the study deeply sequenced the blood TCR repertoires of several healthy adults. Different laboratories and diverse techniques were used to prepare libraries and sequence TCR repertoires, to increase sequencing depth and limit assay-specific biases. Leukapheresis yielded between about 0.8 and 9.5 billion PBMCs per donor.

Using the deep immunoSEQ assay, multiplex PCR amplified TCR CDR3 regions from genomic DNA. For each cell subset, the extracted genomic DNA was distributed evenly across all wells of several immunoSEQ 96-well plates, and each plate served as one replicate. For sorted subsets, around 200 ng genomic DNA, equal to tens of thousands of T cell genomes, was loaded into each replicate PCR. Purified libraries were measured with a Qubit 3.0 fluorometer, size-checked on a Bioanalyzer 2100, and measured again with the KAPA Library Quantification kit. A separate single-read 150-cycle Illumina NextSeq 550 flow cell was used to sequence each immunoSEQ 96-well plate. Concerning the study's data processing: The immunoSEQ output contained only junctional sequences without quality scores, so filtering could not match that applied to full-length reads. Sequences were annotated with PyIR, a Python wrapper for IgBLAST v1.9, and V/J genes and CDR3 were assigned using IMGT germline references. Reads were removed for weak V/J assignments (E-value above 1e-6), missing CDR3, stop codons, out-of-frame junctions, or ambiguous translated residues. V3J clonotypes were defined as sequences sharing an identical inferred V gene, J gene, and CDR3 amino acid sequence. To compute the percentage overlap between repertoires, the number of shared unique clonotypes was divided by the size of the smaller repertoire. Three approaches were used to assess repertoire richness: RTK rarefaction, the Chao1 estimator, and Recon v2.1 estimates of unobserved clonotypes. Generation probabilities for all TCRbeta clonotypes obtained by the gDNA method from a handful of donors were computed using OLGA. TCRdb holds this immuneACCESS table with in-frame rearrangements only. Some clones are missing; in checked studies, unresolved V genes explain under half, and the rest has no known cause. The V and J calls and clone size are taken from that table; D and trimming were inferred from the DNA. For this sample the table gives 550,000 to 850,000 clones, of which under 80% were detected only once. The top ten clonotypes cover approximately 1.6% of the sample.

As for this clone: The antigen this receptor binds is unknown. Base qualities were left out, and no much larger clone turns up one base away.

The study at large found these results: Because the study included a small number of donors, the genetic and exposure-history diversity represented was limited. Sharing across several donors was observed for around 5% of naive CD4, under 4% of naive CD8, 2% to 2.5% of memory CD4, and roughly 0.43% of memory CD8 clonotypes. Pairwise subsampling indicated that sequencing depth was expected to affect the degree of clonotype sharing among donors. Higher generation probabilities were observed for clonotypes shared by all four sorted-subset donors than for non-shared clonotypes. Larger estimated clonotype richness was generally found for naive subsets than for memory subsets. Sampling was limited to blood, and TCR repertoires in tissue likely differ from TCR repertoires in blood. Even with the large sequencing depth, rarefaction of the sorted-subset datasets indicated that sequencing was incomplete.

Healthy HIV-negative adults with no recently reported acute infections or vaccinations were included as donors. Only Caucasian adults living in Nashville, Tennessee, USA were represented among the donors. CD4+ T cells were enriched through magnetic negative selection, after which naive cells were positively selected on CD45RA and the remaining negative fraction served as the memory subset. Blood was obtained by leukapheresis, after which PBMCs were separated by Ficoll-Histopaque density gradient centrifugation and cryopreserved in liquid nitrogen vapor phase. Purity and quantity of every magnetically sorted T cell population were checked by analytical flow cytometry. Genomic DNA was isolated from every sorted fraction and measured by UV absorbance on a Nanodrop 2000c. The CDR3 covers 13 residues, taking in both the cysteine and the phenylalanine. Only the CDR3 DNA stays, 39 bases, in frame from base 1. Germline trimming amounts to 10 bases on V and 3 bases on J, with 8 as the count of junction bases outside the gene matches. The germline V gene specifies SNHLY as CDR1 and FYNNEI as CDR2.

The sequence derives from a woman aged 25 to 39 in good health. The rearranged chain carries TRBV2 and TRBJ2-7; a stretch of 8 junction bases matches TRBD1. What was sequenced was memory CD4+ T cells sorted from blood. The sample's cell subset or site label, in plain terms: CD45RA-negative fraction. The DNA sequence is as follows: TGTGCCAACCGACAGGGGTTCCTCTACGAGCAGTACTTC. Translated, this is CANRQGFLYEQYF. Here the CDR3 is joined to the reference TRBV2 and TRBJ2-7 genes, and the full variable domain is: EPEVTQTPSHQVTQMGQEVILRCVPISNHLYFYWYRQILGQKVEFLVSFYNNEISEKSEIFDDQFSVERPDGSNFTLKIRSTKLEDSAMYFCANRQGFLYEQYFGPGTRLTVT.